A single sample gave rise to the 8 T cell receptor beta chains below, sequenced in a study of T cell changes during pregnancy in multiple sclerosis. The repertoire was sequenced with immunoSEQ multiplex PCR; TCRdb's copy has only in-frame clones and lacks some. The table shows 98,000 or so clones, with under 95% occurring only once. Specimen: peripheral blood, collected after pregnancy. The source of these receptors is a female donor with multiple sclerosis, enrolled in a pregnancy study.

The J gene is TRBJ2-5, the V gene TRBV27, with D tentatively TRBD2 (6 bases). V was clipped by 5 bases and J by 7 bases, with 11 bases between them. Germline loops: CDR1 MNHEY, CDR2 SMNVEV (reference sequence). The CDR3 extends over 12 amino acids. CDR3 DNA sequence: TGTGCCAGCAGTGCGCGGGACGGGACCCAGTACTTC. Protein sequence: CASSARDGTQYF.

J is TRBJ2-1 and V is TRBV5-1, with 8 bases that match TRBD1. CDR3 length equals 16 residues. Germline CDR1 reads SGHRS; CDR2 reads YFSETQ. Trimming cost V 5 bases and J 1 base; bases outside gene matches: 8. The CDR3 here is CASRRPQGGSYNEQFF. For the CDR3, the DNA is TGCGCCAGCAGGCGTCCACAGGGGGGTTCCTACAATGAGCAGTTCTTC.

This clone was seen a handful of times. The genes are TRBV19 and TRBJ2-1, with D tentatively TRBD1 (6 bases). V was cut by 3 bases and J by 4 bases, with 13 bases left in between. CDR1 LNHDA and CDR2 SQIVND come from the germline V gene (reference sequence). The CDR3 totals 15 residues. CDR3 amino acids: CASSMSRGPYNEQFF. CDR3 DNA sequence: TGTGCCAGTAGTATGTCCAGGGGACCGTACAATGAGCAGTTCTTC.

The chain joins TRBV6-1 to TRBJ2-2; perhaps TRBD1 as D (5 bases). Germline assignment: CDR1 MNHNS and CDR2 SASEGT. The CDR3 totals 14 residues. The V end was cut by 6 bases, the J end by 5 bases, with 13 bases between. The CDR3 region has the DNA TGTGCCAGCAGACTGAGCCAGGGAACCGGGGAGCTGTTTTTT. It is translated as CASRLSQGTGELFF.

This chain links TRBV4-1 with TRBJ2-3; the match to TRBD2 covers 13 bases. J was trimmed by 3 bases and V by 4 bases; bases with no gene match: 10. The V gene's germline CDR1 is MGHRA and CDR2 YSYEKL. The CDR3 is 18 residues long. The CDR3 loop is CASSRGLAGVFTTDTQYF. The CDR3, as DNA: TGCGCCAGCAGCCGAGGACTAGCGGGAGTCTTTACGACAGATACGCAGTATTTT.

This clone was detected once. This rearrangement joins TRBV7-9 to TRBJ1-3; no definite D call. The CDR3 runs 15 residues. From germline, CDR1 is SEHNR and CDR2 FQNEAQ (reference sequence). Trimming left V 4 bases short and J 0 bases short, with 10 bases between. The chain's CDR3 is CASSSRLNSGNTIYF. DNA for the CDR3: TGTGCCAGCAGCTCCCGACTCAACTCTGGAAACACCATATATTTT.

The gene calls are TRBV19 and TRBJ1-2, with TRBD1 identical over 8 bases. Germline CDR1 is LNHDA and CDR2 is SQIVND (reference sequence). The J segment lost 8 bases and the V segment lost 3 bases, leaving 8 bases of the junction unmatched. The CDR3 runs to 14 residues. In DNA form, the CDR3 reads TGTGCCAGTAGTATCCCCGGACAGGGCGTCGGCTACACCTTC. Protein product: CASSIPGQGVGYTF.

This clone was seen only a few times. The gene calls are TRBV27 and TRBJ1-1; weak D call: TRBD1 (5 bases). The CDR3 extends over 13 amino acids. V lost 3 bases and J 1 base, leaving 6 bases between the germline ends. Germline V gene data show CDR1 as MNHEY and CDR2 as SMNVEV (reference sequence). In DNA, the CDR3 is TGTGCCAGCAGTTTTGGGGCGAACACTGAAGCTTTCTTT. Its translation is CASSFGANTEAFF.